Below are 27 T cell receptor beta chains sequenced from a single sample in a study of cytomegalovirus exposure and HLA in healthy donors. Measured with immunoSEQ multiplex PCR; TCRdb has only the in-frame clones, and not every one. This table holds some 140,000 clones, 86% found once. The sequenced material came from PBMCs. Source of these receptors: a human donor in good health.

The genes are TRBV12-5 and TRBJ1-2, with D unclear. The CDR3 sequence is 15 residues long. Looked up from germline, CDR1 is LGHNT and CDR2 is FRNRAP. Trimming shortened V by 5 bases and J by 4 bases, and 17 bases separated the two germline ends. The CDR3 is CASGPQTSPSYGYTF. The CDR3 DNA reads TGTGCTAGTGGTCCTCAGACAAGCCCCTCCTATGGCTACACCTTC.

The chain recombines TRBV29-1 with TRBJ1-1; weak D call: TRBD1 (6 bases). CDR3 length: 13 residues. Trimming shortened V by 6 bases and J by 6 bases, and 17 bases separated the two germline ends. The germline CDR1 and CDR2 sequences are SQVTM and ANQGSEA. The CDR3, as DNA: TGCAGCGTCGTCACAGGGTTGGTGGCTGAAGCTTTCTTT. Encoded protein: CSVVTGLVAEAFF.

This clone has just a few counts. V and J are TRBV6-6 and TRBJ2-1, with TRBD2 identical over 8 bases. The CDR3 covers 14 residues. V lost 2 bases and J lost 8; bases outside the gene matches: 5. Germline values: CDR1 MNHNY, CDR2 SVGAGI (reference sequence). This chain's CDR3 is CASSYETSAHEQFF. The CDR3 DNA reads TGTGCCAGCAGTTACGAGACTAGCGCCCATGAGCAGTTCTTC.

This clone was found once. The genes are TRBV25-1 and TRBJ1-2; the match to TRBD1 covers 8 bases. There are 12 residues in the CDR3. V shed 7 bases, J shed 4 bases, and the junction held 2 bases outside the gene matches. Looked up from germline, CDR1 is MGHDK and CDR2 is SYGVNS. The CDR3 region is CASKTGGYGYTF. As DNA, the CDR3 is TGTGCCAGCAAAACAGGGGGCTATGGCTACACCTTC.

V is TRBV14 and J is TRBJ1-5; 7 positions agree with TRBD1. Germline-derived CDR1 and CDR2 are SGHDN and FVKESK. With V trimmed by 3 bases and J by 7 bases, 6 bases remained unmatched. This CDR3 spans 14 amino acids. CDR3 sequence (DNA): TGTGCCAGCAGCCACACAGGGGTGGGCCAGCCCCAGCATTTT. As protein: CASSHTGVGQPQHF.

The gene calls are TRBV2 and TRBJ2-3; 9 bases align to TRBD2. Germline V gene data show CDR1 as SNHLY and CDR2 as FYNNEI. With 7 bases clipped from V and 3 bases from J, the junction kept 11 bases outside the gene matches. The CDR3 loop spans 16 amino acids. CDR3 in DNA: TGTGCCAGCATGGCGGGAGGGCTCTATGTTACAGATACGCAGTATTTT. This codes for CASMAGGLYVTDTQYF.

This clone was observed a few times. J is TRBJ2-1 and V is TRBV27, with 13 positions matching TRBD2. The trim removed 6 bases at V and 2 bases at J, leaving 16 bases unmatched. Germline-derived CDR1 and CDR2 are MNHEY and SMNVEV (reference sequence). CDR3 length: 20 amino acids. DNA for the CDR3: TGTGCCAGCAGCTCCATAAAGGCGACTAGCGGGAGGTCGGCCTACAATGAGCAGTTCTTC. It encodes CASSSIKATSGRSAYNEQFF.

The J gene is TRBJ1-1, the V gene TRBV6-5; 9 positions agree with TRBD1. This CDR3 is built from 15 residues. The ends lost 11 bases at V and 3 bases at J; junction bases unmatched: 13. In germline, CDR1 is MNHEY, CDR2 SVGAGI. This CDR3 reads CASKVGQGPYTEAFF. CDR3 in DNA: TGTGCCTCCAAAGTGGGACAGGGACCTTACACTGAAGCTTTCTTT.

This chain connects TRBV9 to TRBJ1-5; D unresolved. V was clipped by 3 bases and J by 1 base, with 11 bases between them. The CDR3 is made up of 15 amino acids. Germline CDR1 reads SGDLS; CDR2 reads YYNGEE. The CDR3 DNA sequence: TGTGCCAGCAGCGCTACGGGGAACAGCAATCAGCCCCAGCATTTT. This gives the protein CASSATGNSNQPQHF. Full variable domain (remainder filled in from reference TRBV9 and TRBJ1-5): DSGVTQTPKHLITATGQRVTLRCSPRSGDLSVYWYQQSLDQGLQFLIQYYNGEERAKGNILERFSAQQFPDLHSELNLSSLELGDSALYFCASSATGNSNQPQHFGDGTRLSIL.

As to this clone: An end of the junction does not agree with germline; a read error may underlie this. The gene calls are TRBV7-7 and TRBJ2-1, with 9 nucleotides matching TRBD1. This CDR3 comprises 17 residues. Per germline, CDR1 SSHAT and CDR2 FNYEAQ (reference sequence). The CDR3 loop is CASSLPHPRDRVYEQFF. In DNA, the CDR3 is TGTGCTAGCAGCTTACCGCACCCCCGGGACAGGGTGTATGAGCAGTTCTTC.

The V call is TRBV7-6, the J call TRBJ1-2; TRBD1 is a possible D gene (5 bases). The CDR3 runs to 16 residues. Trimming removed 4 bases from V and 9 bases from J, with 24 bases in between. Per germline, CDR1 SGHVS and CDR2 FNYEAQ. The CDR3 DNA follows: TGTGCCAGCAGCTCAGGACCGGGACCTAGCGCTTGGCGCTACACCTTC. Amino acid sequence: CASSSGPGPSAWRYTF.

The chain recombines TRBV6-5 with TRBJ1-2, with D possibly matching TRBD1 (5 bases). The CDR3 has 13 amino acids. The V and J ends lost 5 bases and 5 bases respectively, with 12 bases between them. CDR1 is MNHEY and CDR2 is SVGAGI in the germline V gene. CDR3 sequence: CASSGTGYYGYTF. CDR3 DNA: TGTGCCAGCAGTGGAACAGGTTATTATGGCTACACCTTC.

This chain uses TRBV2 with TRBJ2-5; possibly TRBD2 for D (5 bases). Germline CDR1 SNHLY, CDR2 FYNNEI. CDR3 length equals 11 residues. V was cut by 4 bases and J by 5 bases, with 5 bases left in between. The CDR3 loop reads CASSGEETQYF. CDR3 coding DNA: TGTGCCAGCAGTGGGGAGGAGACCCAGTACTTC.

The rearrangement uses TRBV18 and TRBJ2-5; the D gene is possibly TRBD2 (6 bases). Trimming took 0 bases from V and 4 from J, leaving 18 bases between them. Germline-derived CDR1 and CDR2 are KGHSH and LQKENI. This CDR3 has 17 amino acids. DNA for the CDR3: TGTGCCAGCTCACCACCGCAGGGCCGGAGGGCCAGAGAGACCCAGTACTTC. This translates into CASSPPQGRRARETQYF.

The V gene is TRBV29-1, the J gene TRBJ1-1, with D possibly being TRBD1 (5 bases). Trimming pared 5 bases from V and 3 bases from J, leaving 16 bases between. The CDR3 is 14 amino acids. Looked up from germline, CDR1 is SQVTM and CDR2 is ANQGSEA. The CDR3 here is CSVLYRLGDTEAFF. The CDR3 DNA follows: TGCAGCGTTCTCTACCGACTAGGGGACACTGAAGCTTTCTTT.

This chain joins TRBV7-6 and TRBJ1-1; 7 nucleotides agree with TRBD1. With V trimmed by 1 base and J by 1 base, 3 bases remained unmatched. CDR3 length: 15 amino acids. In germline, CDR1 is SGHVS, CDR2 FNYEAQ. CDR3 sequence: CASSLGGGWNTEAFF. The CDR3, as DNA: TGTGCCAGCAGCTTAGGAGGGGGCTGGAACACTGAAGCTTTCTTT.

The rearrangement links TRBV7-6 to TRBJ2-7, with 9 bases lining up with TRBD1. This CDR3 region has 14 residues. Germline loops: CDR1 SGHVS, CDR2 FNYEAQ. The V gene end was trimmed by 1 base and the J gene end by 6 bases; junction bases not matched to a gene: 4. DNA of the CDR3: TGTGCCAGCAGCTTAGGGACAGGGGATTTCGAGCAGTACTTC. It codes for CASSLGTGDFEQYF.

The chain carries TRBV28 and TRBJ2-6; TRBD1 matches at 8 bases. CDR3 length: 19 amino acids. CDR1 and CDR2 (germline): MDHEN, SYDVKM. V dropped 1 base and J dropped 0; count of bases not matched to a gene: 8. CDR3 in amino acids: CASSLSPADRGSGANVLTF. CDR3 bases: TGTGCCAGCAGTTTATCCCCCGCCGACAGGGGCTCTGGGGCCAACGTCCTGACTTTC.

J is TRBJ2-7 and V is TRBV7-9; D might be TRBD1 (6 bases). Looked up from germline, CDR1 is SEHNR and CDR2 is FQNEAQ (reference sequence). The CDR3 totals 13 residues. V lost 5 bases, J lost 5 bases, and 13 bases lay in between. CDR3 nucleotides: TGTGCCAGCAGCGAGGGACATTGGGACGAGCAGTACTTC. It is translated as CASSEGHWDEQYF.

This CDR3 reads CASSPRSQGWNEKLFF. The CDR3 region has the DNA TGTGCCAGCAGCCCTAGGTCCCAGGGTTGGAATGAAAAACTGTTTTTT. The rearrangement links TRBV7-9 to TRBJ1-4; tentative D call: TRBD1 (5 bases). Germline CDR1 SEHNR, CDR2 FQNEAQ (reference sequence). The CDR3 contains 16 residues. Trimming cost V 5 bases and J 5 bases, with 18 bases left between them.

The rearrangement links TRBV15 to TRBJ1-1; 7 bases match TRBD1. The V gene end was trimmed by 8 bases and the J gene end by 0 bases; junction bases not matched to a gene: 3. In germline, CDR1 is LNHNV, CDR2 YYDKDF (reference sequence). CDR3 length equals 13 residues. This CDR3 reads CATGGQMNTEAFF. The CDR3 DNA reads as TGTGCCACCGGGGGACAGATGAACACTGAAGCTTTCTTT.

This chain connects TRBV2 to TRBJ1-2; D ambiguous. The CDR3 is 13 amino acids. With 4 bases removed from V and 8 bases from J, the gap between germline ends came to 14 bases. Germline V gene sequence: CDR1 SNHLY, CDR2 FYNNEI. CDR3 nucleotide sequence: TGTGCCAGCAGTGTAGTAGGCCCAGGAGGCTACACCTTC. It encodes CASSVVGPGGYTF.

The chain joins TRBV9 to TRBJ2-7; 9 nucleotides match TRBD1. The ends lost 3 bases at V and 2 bases at J; junction bases unmatched: 3. The CDR3 consists of 14 residues. Germline CDR1 and CDR2: SGDLS and YYNGEE. The CDR3 sequence: CASSAGTGPYEQYF. The CDR3 DNA sequence: TGTGCCAGCAGCGCCGGGACAGGGCCCTACGAGCAGTACTTC.

The chain employs TRBV7-9 and TRBJ2-1; 7 bases fit TRBD2. The germline gives CDR1 SEHNR, CDR2 FQNEAQ (reference sequence). The CDR3 is 15 amino acids. Losses at the gene ends were 5 bases for V and 3 bases for J; bases not matched to a gene: 7. As DNA, the CDR3 is TGTGCCAGCAGCCCCGGAGCGGGGATCTACAATGAGCAGTTCTTC. Its translation is CASSPGAGIYNEQFF.

This chain joins TRBV25-1 and TRBJ2-3; 8 bases are a match to TRBD1. Per germline, CDR1 MGHDK and CDR2 SYGVNS. Trimming removed 6 bases from V and 1 base from J; junction bases left unmatched: 3. This CDR3 comprises 14 residues. The CDR3 bases are TGTGCCAGCAGCCCGGGACAGGGCACAGATACGCAGTATTTT. Translating it yields CASSPGQGTDTQYF.

The chain joins TRBV28 to TRBJ2-7; 9 nucleotides line up with TRBD1. The J segment lost 0 bases and the V segment lost 6 bases, leaving 0 bases of the junction unmatched. CDR1 MDHEN and CDR2 SYDVKM come from the germline V gene. The CDR3 covers 13 residues. The CDR3 sequence is CASRDRGSYEQYF. Written as DNA, the CDR3 is TGTGCCAGCAGGGACAGGGGCTCCTACGAGCAGTACTTC. Full variable domain (remainder filled in from reference TRBV28 and TRBJ2-7): DVKVTQSSRYLVKRTGEKVFLECVQDMDHENMFWYRQDPGLGLRLIYFSYDVKMKEKGDIPEGYSVSREKKERFSLILESASTNQTSMYLCASRDRGSYEQYFGPGTRLTVT.

The chain is built from TRBV6-5 and TRBJ2-3; 11 bases are a match to TRBD2. The V gene end was trimmed by 2 bases and the J gene end by 1 base; junction bases not matched to a gene: 2. Germline V gene data show CDR1 as MNHEY and CDR2 as SVGAGI. The CDR3 is 16 residues long. The CDR3 region is CASSYIAGGGTDTQYF. As DNA, the CDR3 is TGTGCCAGCAGTTACATAGCGGGGGGGGGCACAGATACGCAGTATTTT.